This T cell receptor beta chain was identified in a study of monozygotic twins with inflammatory bowel disease. CDR3 size: 16 residues. Germline V gene lookup returns CDR1 LGHDT and CDR2 YNNKEL (reference sequence). TCRdb re-analyzed the 5' RACE reads; it lists each CDR3 protein once, without DNA. Recorded for this sample: approximately 330,000 distinct CDR3 sequences. V is TRBV3-1 and J is TRBJ1-2. Sequencing input: blood. The receptor comes from a human donor with ulcerative colitis or Crohn's disease, or a healthy co-twin of an affected twin (not recorded which). CDR3 protein: CASSQEFSTSLYGYTF.